Presented here are 12 T cell receptor beta chains from one specimen sequenced in a study of cytomegalovirus exposure and HLA in healthy donors. Here immunoSEQ multiplex PCR was the method, and the copy in TCRdb shows in-frame clones only, minus some. The sample has 130,000 or so clones, around nine tenths seen once. The sequenced material came from PBMCs. The receptor source for this set is a man aged 25-45 years in good health and CMV-seronegative.

This chain uses TRBV6-1 with TRBJ2-7; a possible D gene is TRBD2 (6 bases). This CDR3 is 16 amino acids long. With 3 bases removed from V and 0 bases from J, the gap between germline ends came to 15 bases. The germline V gene encodes CDR1 MNHNS and CDR2 SASEGT. Here the CDR3 reads CASSDGGTDGSYEQYF. The DNA for the CDR3 is TGTGCCAGCAGTGACGGAGGGACGGACGGCTCCTACGAGCAGTACTTC.

The V call is TRBV27, the J call TRBJ1-5, with TRBD1 matching over 8 bases. The V segment lost 5 bases and the J segment 5 bases; nucleotides outside the gene matches: 14. The CDR3 contains 17 residues. CDR1 and CDR2 (germline): MNHEY, SMNVEV (reference sequence). This chain's CDR3 is CASSRYPRQGFDQPQHF. CDR3 DNA sequence: TGTGCCAGCAGTCGATACCCCCGACAGGGGTTTGATCAGCCCCAGCATTTT.

This clone appeared a single time. This sequence joins TRBV2 and TRBJ1-1; 9 positions match TRBD1. CDR1 and CDR2 (germline): SNHLY, FYNNEI. This CDR3 spans 13 amino acids. The V and J ends lost 6 bases and 5 bases, in that order; junction bases with no gene match: 4. As DNA, the CDR3 is TGTGCCAGCAGGTTACAGGGGGCAACTGAAGCTTTCTTT. Translation: CASRLQGATEAFF.

The V gene is TRBV4-3, the J gene TRBJ1-1, with 9 bases lining up with TRBD1. CDR1 LGHNA and CDR2 YSLEER come from the germline V gene. The V and J ends lost 0 bases and 3 bases, in that order; junction bases with no gene match: 11. CDR3 size: 18 residues. The CDR3 here is CASSQDPGQGYFYTEAFF. As DNA, the CDR3 is TGCGCCAGCAGCCAAGACCCGGGACAGGGTTATTTCTACACTGAAGCTTTCTTT.

The chain recombines TRBV5-6 with TRBJ1-6; TRBD1 matches at 8 bases. V gave up 0 bases and J gave up 8 bases; unmatched junction bases: 1. This CDR3 region has 14 residues. Germline V gene lookup returns CDR1 SGHDT and CDR2 YYEEEE. CDR3 DNA sequence: TGTGCCAGCAGCTTGGTACAGGGGGATTCACCCCTCCACTTT. It codes for CASSLVQGDSPLHF.

The chain recombines TRBV28 with TRBJ2-1; the D gene is possibly TRBD1 (6 bases). CDR1 is MDHEN, CDR2 SYDVKM, per germline. Trimming left V 4 bases short and J 4 bases short, with 14 bases between. The CDR3 runs to 15 residues. The CDR3 region is CASSSYYGQYNEQFF. The CDR3 DNA follows: TGTGCCAGCAGTTCATACTATGGACAGTACAATGAGCAGTTCTTC.

This clone was picked up one time. This chain connects TRBV15 to TRBJ2-5, with D possibly matching TRBD1 (7 bases). The CDR3 is 13 residues long. Germline CDR1 reads LNHNV; CDR2 reads YYDKDF (reference sequence). V lost 5 bases and J 5 bases, leaving 12 bases between the germline ends. DNA of the CDR3: TGTGCCACCAGCCAGGGGGGAAGTGAGACCCAGTACTTC. The encoded protein is CATSQGGSETQYF.

V is TRBV6-5 and J is TRBJ1-2; weak D call: TRBD1 (5 bases). V was clipped by 6 bases and J by 5 bases, with 13 bases between them. Germline loops: CDR1 MNHEY, CDR2 SVGAGI. There are 13 residues in the CDR3. CDR3 DNA: TGTGCCAGCAGACCCTCGGGGGGATATGGCTACACCTTC. Translating gives CASRPSGGYGYTF.

V is TRBV7-9 and J is TRBJ2-7; D gene unclear. Germline values: CDR1 SEHNR, CDR2 FQNEAQ (reference sequence). The CDR3 has 14 amino acids. V gave up 2 bases and J gave up 0 bases, with 8 bases separating them. CDR3 sequence reads: CASSLSAGSYEQYF. CDR3 DNA sequence: TGTGCCAGCAGCTTATCGGCAGGCTCCTACGAGCAGTACTTC. Looking up the rest from reference TRBV7-9 and TRBJ2-7 gives the full variable domain: DTGVSQNPRHKITKRGQNVTFRCDPISEHNRLYWYRQTLGQGPEFLTYFQNEAQLEKSRLLSDRFSAERPKGSFSTLEIQRTEQGDSAMYLCASSLSAGSYEQYFGPGTRLTVT.

This clone was seen a few times. The chain links TRBV23-1 to TRBJ1-5, with D hard to call. TRBV23-1 is marked as an open reading frame, function uncertain. V lost 0 bases and J lost 8, with 11 bases in between. The CDR3 loop spans 14 amino acids. The CDR3: CASSQSQAIEPQHF. The CDR3 bases are TGCGCCAGCAGTCAATCCCAGGCTATAGAGCCCCAGCATTTT.

V usage is TRBV6-4 and J usage is TRBJ2-1, with D maybe TRBD2 (5 bases). Germline V CDR1 and CDR2: MRHNA, SNTAGT. The CDR3 totals 14 residues. V was shortened by 5 bases and J by 5 bases, with 13 bases between the two germline ends. CDR3 amino acids: CASSPYNGDNEQFF. The CDR3, as DNA: TGTGCCAGCAGTCCCTACAACGGGGACAATGAGCAGTTCTTC.

V is TRBV11-3 and J is TRBJ2-2, with a possible D match to TRBD2 (5 bases). The ends were cut back, 3 bases at V and 5 bases at J, with 10 bases in the middle. The CDR3 is made up of 14 amino acids. Germline V gene data show CDR1 as SGHNT and CDR2 as YENEEA. This CDR3 reads CASSFGVLTGELFF. As DNA, the CDR3 is TGTGCCAGCAGCTTCGGGGTTTTGACCGGGGAGCTGTTTTTT.